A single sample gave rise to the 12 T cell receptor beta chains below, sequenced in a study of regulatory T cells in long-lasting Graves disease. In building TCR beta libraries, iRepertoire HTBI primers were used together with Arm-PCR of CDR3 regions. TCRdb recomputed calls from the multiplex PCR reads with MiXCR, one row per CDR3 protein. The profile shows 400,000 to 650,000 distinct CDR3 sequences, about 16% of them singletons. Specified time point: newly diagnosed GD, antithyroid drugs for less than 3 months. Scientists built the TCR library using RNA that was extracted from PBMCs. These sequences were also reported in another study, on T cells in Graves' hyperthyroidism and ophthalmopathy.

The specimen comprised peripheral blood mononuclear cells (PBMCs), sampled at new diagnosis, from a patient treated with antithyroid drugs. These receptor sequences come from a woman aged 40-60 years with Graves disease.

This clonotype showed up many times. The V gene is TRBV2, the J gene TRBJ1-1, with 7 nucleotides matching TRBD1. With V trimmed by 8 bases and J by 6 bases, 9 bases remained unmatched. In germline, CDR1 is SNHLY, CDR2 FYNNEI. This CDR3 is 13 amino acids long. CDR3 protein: CASLDRERAEAFF. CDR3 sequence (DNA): TGTGCCAGCCTTGACAGGGAAAGGGCTGAAGCTTTCTTT.

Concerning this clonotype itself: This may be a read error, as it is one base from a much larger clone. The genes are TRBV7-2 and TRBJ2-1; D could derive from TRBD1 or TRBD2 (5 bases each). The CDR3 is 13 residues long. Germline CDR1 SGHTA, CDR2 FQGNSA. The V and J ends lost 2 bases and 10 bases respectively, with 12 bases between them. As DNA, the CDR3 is TGTGCCAGCAGCTTACCCCCCGGGGCGGAGCAGTTCTTC. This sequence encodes CASSLPPGAEQFF. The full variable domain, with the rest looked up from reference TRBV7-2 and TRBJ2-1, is GAGVSQSPSNKVTEKGKDVELRCDPISGHTALYWYRQSLGQGLEFLIYFQGNSAPDKSGLPSDRFSAERTGGSVSTLTIQRTQQEDSAVYLCASSLPPGAEQFFGPGTRLTVL.

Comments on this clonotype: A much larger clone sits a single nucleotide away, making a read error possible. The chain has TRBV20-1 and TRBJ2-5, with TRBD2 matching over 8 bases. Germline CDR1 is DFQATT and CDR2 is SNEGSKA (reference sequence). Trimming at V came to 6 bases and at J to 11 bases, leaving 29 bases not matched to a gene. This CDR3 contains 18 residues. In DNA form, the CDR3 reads TGCAGTGCCGAGGGGGGGCGGGGGGCATCTCCTGTTTACAATGAGCAGTACTTC. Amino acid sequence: CSAEGGRGASPVYNEQYF.

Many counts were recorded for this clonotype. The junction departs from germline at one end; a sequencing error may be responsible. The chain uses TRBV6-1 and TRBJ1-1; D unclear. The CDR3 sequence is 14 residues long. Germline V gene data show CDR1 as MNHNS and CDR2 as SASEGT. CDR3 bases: TGTGCCAGCAGCCTAGGGAGGTTGAACAATGAAGCTTTCTTT. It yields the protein CASSLGRLNNEAFF.

CDR3 region: CASSLDGGIGNQPQHF. CDR3 DNA sequence: TGCGCCAGCAGCTTGGACGGGGGGATTGGGAATCAGCCCCAGCATTTT. The chain uses TRBV5-1 and TRBJ1-5, with D maybe TRBD1 (5 bases). Germline loops: CDR1 SGHRS, CDR2 YFSETQ. The CDR3 contains 16 residues. V lost 0 bases, J lost 4 bases, and 14 bases lay in between.

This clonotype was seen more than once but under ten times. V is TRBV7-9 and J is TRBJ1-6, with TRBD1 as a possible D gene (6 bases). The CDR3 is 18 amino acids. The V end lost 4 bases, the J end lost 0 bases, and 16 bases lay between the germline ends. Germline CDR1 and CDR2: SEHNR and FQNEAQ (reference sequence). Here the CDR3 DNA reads TGTGCCAGCAGCTCGGGCCCAGGGGTTTCCTCCTATAATTCACCCCTCCACTTT. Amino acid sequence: CASSSGPGVSSYNSPLHF.

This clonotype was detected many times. The chain's CDR3 is CASSFQWRENEQFF. CDR3 nucleotides: TGTGCCAGCAGTTTTCAGTGGCGAGAAAATGAGCAGTTCTTC. The gene calls are TRBV28 and TRBJ2-1, with D hard to call. The CDR3 runs to 14 residues. Trimming removed 3 bases at V and 7 bases at J, with 13 bases between. Germline CDR1 is MDHEN and CDR2 is SYDVKM.

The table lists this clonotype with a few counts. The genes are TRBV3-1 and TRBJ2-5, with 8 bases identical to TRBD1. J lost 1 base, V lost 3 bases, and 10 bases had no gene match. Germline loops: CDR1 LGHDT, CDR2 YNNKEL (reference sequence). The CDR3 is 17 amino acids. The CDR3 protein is CASSQGWGQAIQETQYF. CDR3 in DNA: TGTGCCAGCAGCCAGGGTTGGGGACAGGCGATCCAAGAGACCCAGTACTTC.

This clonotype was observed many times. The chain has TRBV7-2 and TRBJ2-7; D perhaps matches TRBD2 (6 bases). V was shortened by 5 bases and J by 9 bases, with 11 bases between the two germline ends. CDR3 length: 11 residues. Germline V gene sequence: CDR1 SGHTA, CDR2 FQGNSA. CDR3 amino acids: CASSMGGVQYF. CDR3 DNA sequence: TGTGCCAGCAGCATGGGGGGTGTGCAGTACTTC.

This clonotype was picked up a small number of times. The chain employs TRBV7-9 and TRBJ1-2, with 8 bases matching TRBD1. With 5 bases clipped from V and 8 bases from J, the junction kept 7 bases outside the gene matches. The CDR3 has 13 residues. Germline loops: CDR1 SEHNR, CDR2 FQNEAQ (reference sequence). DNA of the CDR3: TGTGCCAGCAGCACACCGACAGGGGCGGGCTACACCTTC. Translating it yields CASSTPTGAGYTF.

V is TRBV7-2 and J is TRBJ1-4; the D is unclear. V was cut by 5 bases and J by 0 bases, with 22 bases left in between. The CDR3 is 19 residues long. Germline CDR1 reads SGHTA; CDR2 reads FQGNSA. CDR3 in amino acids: CASSGRRAEGFTTNEKLFF. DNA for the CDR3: TGTGCCAGCAGCGGAAGACGCGCAGAGGGATTTACAACTAATGAAAAACTGTTTTTT.

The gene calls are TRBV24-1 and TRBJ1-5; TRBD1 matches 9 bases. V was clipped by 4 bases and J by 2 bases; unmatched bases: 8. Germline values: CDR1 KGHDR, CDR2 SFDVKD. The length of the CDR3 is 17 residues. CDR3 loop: CATSEPDRGVGNQPQHF. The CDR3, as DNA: TGTGCCACCAGTGAACCGGACAGGGGTGTGGGCAATCAGCCCCAGCATTTT.